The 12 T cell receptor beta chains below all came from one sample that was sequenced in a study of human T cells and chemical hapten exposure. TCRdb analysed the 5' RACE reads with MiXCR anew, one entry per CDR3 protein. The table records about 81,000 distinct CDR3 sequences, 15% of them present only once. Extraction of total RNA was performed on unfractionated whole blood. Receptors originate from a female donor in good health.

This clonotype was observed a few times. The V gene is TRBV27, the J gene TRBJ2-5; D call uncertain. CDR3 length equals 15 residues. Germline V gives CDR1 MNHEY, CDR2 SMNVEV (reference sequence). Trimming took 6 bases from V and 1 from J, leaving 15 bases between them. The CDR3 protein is CASRKGRSFQETQYF. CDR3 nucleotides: TGTGCCAGCAGGAAGGGTAGATCCTTCCAAGAGACCCAGTACTTC.

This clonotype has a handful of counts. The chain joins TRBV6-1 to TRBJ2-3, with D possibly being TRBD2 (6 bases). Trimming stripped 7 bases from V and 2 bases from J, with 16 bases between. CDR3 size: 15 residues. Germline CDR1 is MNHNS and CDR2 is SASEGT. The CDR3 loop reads CASMIPRGVTDTQYF. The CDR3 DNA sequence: TGTGCCAGCATGATCCCCCGCGGGGTCACAGATACGCAGTATTTT.

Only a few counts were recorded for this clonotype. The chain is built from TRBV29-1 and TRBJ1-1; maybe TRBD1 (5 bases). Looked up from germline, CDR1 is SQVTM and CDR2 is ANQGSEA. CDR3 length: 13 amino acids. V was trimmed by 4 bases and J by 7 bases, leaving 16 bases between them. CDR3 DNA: TGCAGCGTTGGTGTTCCGGGGCTGGTTGAAGCTTTCTTT. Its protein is CSVGVPGLVEAFF.

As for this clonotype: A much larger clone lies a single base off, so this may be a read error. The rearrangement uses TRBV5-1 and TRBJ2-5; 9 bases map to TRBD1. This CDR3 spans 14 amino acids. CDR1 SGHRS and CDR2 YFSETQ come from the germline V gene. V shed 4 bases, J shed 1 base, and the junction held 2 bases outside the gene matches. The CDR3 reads CASSTTGGQETQYF. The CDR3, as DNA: TGCGCCAGCAGCACGACAGGGGGCCAAGAGACCCAGTACTTC.

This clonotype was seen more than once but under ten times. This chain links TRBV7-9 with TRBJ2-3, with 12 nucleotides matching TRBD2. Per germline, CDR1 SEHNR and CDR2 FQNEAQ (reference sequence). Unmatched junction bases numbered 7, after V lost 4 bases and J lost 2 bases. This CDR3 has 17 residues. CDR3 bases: TGTGCCAGCAGCTCCAGACTAGCGGGAGTGACCACAGATACGCAGTATTTT. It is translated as CASSSRLAGVTTDTQYF.

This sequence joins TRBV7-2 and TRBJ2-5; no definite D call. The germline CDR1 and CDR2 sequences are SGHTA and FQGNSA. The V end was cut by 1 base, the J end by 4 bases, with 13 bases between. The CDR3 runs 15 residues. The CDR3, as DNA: TGTGCCAGCAGCTTAGTCCGGCGTATCGGAGAGACCCAGTACTTC. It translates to CASSLVRRIGETQYF.

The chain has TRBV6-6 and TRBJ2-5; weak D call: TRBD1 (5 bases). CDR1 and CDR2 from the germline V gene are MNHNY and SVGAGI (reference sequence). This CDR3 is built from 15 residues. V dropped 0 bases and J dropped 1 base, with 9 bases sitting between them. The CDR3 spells CASSYSRQGQETQYF. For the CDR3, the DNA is TGTGCCAGCAGTTACTCCCGGCAGGGCCAAGAGACCCAGTACTTC.

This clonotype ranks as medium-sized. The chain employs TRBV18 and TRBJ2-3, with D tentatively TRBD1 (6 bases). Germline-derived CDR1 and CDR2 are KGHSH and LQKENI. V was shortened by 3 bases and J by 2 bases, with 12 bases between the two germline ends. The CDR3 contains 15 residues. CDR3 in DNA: TGTGCCAGCTCACCCGACAGGACTTACACAGATACGCAGTATTTT. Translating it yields CASSPDRTYTDTQYF.

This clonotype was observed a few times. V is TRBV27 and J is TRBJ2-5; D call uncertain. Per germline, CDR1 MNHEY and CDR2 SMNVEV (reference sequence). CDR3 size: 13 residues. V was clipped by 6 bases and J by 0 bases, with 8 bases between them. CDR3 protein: CASSGRYQETQYF. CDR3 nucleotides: TGTGCCAGCAGCGGCAGGTACCAAGAGACCCAGTACTTC.

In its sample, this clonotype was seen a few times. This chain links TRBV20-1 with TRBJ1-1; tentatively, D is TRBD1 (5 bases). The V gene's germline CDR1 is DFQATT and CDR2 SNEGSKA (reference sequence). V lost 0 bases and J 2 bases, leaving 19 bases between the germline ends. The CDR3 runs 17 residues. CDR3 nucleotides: TGCAGTGCTAGAGATCTCATAAGGGGCGAAAGAAACACTGAAGCTTTCTTT. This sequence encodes CSARDLIRGERNTEAFF.

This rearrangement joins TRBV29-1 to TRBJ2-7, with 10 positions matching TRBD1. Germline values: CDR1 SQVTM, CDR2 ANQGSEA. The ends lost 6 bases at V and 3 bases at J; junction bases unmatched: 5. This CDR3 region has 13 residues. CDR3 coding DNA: TGCAGCGTCTCCGGGACAGGGGTCTACGAGCAGTACTTC. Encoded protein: CSVSGTGVYEQYF.

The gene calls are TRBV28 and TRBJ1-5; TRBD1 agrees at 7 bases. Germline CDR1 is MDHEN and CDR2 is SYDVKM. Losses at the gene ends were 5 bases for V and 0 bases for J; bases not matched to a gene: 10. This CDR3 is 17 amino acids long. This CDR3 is CASSPQGGGYSNQPQHF. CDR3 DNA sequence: TGTGCCAGCAGTCCGCAGGGGGGAGGGTATAGCAATCAGCCCCAGCATTTT.